The rows below give T cell receptor beta chains drawn from one sample of a study of neoadjuvant nivolumab and ipilimumab in lung cancer. Only in-frame clones appear in the TCRdb table, and some are missing; sequencing was by immunoSEQ multiplex PCR. The table includes about 6,900 clones, around 77% detected once. Sequenced material: tumor tissue, taken after neoadjuvant nivolumab, alone or with ipilimumab, at or shortly before surgery. The receptors shown here come from an adult with non-small cell lung cancer. Both conserved end residues are part of each CDR3. The D gene is left open where the match is weak. Clone size is given for some rows only: seen once, a few or many times, or a class if the clone is expanded.

J: TRBJ1-4
D: .
V: TRBV7-9
size: .
DNA: TGTGCCAGCAGTTCGGGACCGATTAATGAAAAACTGTTTTTT
CDR3: CASSSGPINEKLFF

J: TRBJ1-5
D: .
V: TRBV18
size: .
DNA: TGTGCCAGCTCACCGGGGGGGAGGAATCAGCCCCAGCATTTT
CDR3: CASSPGGRNQPQHF

J: TRBJ1-1
D: .
V: TRBV7-9
size: .
DNA: TGTGCCAGCAGCTTACAGGGGTCCACTGAAGCTTTCTTT
CDR3: CASSLQGSTEAFF

J: TRBJ2-7
D: .
V: TRBV27
size: .
DNA: TGTGCCAGCTCCGGGGGAGACTCCTACGAGCAGTACTTC
CDR3: CASSGGDSYEQYF

J: TRBJ2-2
D: .
V: TRBV2
size: .
DNA: TGTGCCAGCAACGCCGGGAGAAGTGGAGGCACCGGGGAGCTGTTTTTT
CDR3: CASNAGRSGGTGELFF

J: TRBJ2-3
D: .
V: TRBV5-4
size: .
DNA: TGTGCCAGCAGTGGAGGACTTTACCGACCAGATACGCAGTATTTT
CDR3: CASSGGLYRPDTQYF

J: TRBJ2-7
D: TRBD2
V: TRBV19
size: .
DNA: TGTGCCAGTAGTAGGGCCGGGACTAGCGGAGTATACGAGCAGTACTTC
CDR3: CASSRAGTSGVYEQYF

J: TRBJ2-7
D: .
V: TRBV10-2
size: .
DNA: TGCGCCAGCAGTGAATCTAGATACCTACTGGACTTC
CDR3: CASSESRYLLDF

J: TRBJ2-5
D: TRBD1
V: TRBV6-1
size: once
DNA: TGTGCCAGCCAGGGACCGAGACAGGGGACCCAGTACTTC
CDR3: CASQGPRQGTQYF

J: TRBJ1-1
D: TRBD1
V: TRBV5-6
size: once
DNA: TGTGCCAGCAGCTTGGCCGGAGGGGGCCGGGCTTTCTTT
CDR3: CASSLAGGGRAFF

J: TRBJ1-2
D: TRBD1
V: TRBV7-8
size: .
DNA: TGTGCCAGCAGCCTACGGGACAGTAACTATGGCTACACCTTC
CDR3: CASSLRDSNYGYTF

J: TRBJ1-2
D: TRBD1
V: TRBV5-1
size: once
DNA: TGCGCCAGCAGCTTGGTTTGGTCCGGGACAGGGCGAGGCTACACCTTC
CDR3: CASSLVWSGTGRGYTF

J: TRBJ1-5
D: .
V: TRBV6-1
size: .
DNA: TGTGCCAGCAGTGACGAGAATAGCAATCAGCCCCAGCATTTT
CDR3: CASSDENSNQPQHF

J: TRBJ2-2
D: .
V: TRBV7-9
size: .
DNA: TGTGCCAGCAGCTTAGCAAGAAACACCGGGGAGCTGTTTTTT
CDR3: CASSLARNTGELFF

J: TRBJ2-2
D: TRBD1
V: TRBV10-3
size: once
DNA: TGTGCCATCAGGCCGGGACAGCGGAACACCGGGGAGCTGTTTTTT
CDR3: CAIRPGQRNTGELFF

J: TRBJ1-1
D: .
V: TRBV19
size: .
DNA: TGTGCCAGTAGTCGCCAGAACACTGAAGCTTTCTTT
CDR3: CASSRQNTEAFF

J: TRBJ2-2
D: .
V: TRBV11-2
size: few
DNA: TGTGCCAGCAGCTTAATTAACGAGCTGTTTTTT
CDR3: CASSLINELFF

J: TRBJ1-1
D: TRBD1
V: TRBV19
size: .
DNA: TGTGCCAGTAGTGCCACGGGACAGGCCTGGGCTGAAGCTTTCTTT
CDR3: CASSATGQAWAEAFF

J: TRBJ1-2
D: TRBD1
V: TRBV4-1
size: .
DNA: TGCGCCAGCAGCCCCTCTGAGGGGGCGGACTATGGCTACACCTTC
CDR3: CASSPSEGADYGYTF

J: TRBJ1-1
D: TRBD1
V: TRBV5-1
size: .
DNA: TGCGCCAGCCGATCTACCACAGGGGGCACTGAAGCTTTCTTT
CDR3: CASRSTTGGTEAFF

J: TRBJ1-4
D: .
V: TRBV5-1
size: .
DNA: TGCGCCAGCAGCTTTGCGTCGGGATTGGGGACTCCTGAAAAACTGTTTTTT
CDR3: CASSFASGLGTPEKLFF

J: TRBJ1-3
D: .
V: TRBV7-9
size: .
DNA: TGTGCCAGCAGCTTAGCAAGGGTAACGACCATATATTTT
CDR3: CASSLARVTTIYF

J: TRBJ2-5
D: TRBD2
V: TRBV7-8
size: .
DNA: TGTGCCAGCAGCTTAGAGACTAGCGGTGGAGAGACCCAGTACTTC
CDR3: CASSLETSGGETQYF

J: TRBJ2-6
D: .
V: TRBV6-1
size: once
DNA: TGTGCCAGCGGTTTTTTCGGCTCTGGGGCCAACGTCCTGACTTTC
CDR3: CASGFFGSGANVLTF

J: TRBJ2-7
D: .
V: TRBV27
size: .
DNA: TGTGCCAGCAGTCCTACGTGGGGGGCAGGCTACGAGCAGTACTTC
CDR3: CASSPTWGAGYEQYF

J: TRBJ2-1
D: TRBD1
V: TRBV2
size: .
DNA: TGTGCCAGCAGGGGCTGGGGACAGGTTGGGGGGAGTGAGCAGTTCTTC
CDR3: CASRGWGQVGGSEQFF

J: TRBJ1-1
D: TRBD1
V: TRBV9
size: .
DNA: TGTGCCAGCAGCGTATTCGACAGGGCAAGCAACACTGAAGCTTTCTTT
CDR3: CASSVFDRASNTEAFF

J: TRBJ2-1
D: TRBD2
V: TRBV28
size: .
DNA: TGTGCCACTAGCGGGAGGGCCTTTGAGCAGTTCTTC
CDR3: CATSGRAFEQFF

J: TRBJ1-1
D: .
V: TRBV18
size: few
DNA: TGTGCCAGCTCACCCAGCCTATGGGACACTGAAGCTTTCTTT
CDR3: CASSPSLWDTEAFF

J: TRBJ1-3
D: TRBD1
V: TRBV5-1
size: .
DNA: TGCGCCAGCAGCCCCAGGACAGGGCTTGGAAACACCATATATTTT
CDR3: CASSPRTGLGNTIYF

J: TRBJ2-7
D: .
V: TRBV15
size: .
DNA: TGTGCCACCAGCAGAGATAATAAGCGGACCTCCTCCTACGAGCAGTACTTC
CDR3: CATSRDNKRTSSYEQYF

J: TRBJ2-2
D: .
V: TRBV10-3
size: .
DNA: TGTGCCAGCAGACAGAACACCGGGGAGCTGTTTTTT
CDR3: CASRQNTGELFF

J: TRBJ1-1
D: .
V: TRBV11-2
size: .
DNA: TGTGCCAGCAGCCCCTGGGGGGCAGGGAGTGAAGCTTTCTTT
CDR3: CASSPWGAGSEAFF

J: TRBJ2-3
D: .
V: TRBV5-1
size: .
DNA: TGCGCCAGCAGCCCCCCGGCAGATACGCAGTATTTT
CDR3: CASSPPADTQYF

J: TRBJ1-4
D: TRBD1
V: TRBV7-9
size: .
DNA: TGTGCCAGCAGCGACAGGGTCACTAATGAAAAACTGTTTTTT
CDR3: CASSDRVTNEKLFF

J: TRBJ2-2
D: .
V: TRBV6-1
size: .
DNA: TGTGCCAGCAGTGAACAGCACACCGGGGAGCTGTTTTTT
CDR3: CASSEQHTGELFF

J: TRBJ1-1
D: .
V: TRBV10-2
size: .
DNA: TGCGCCAGCAGCTTTGGGGAGAACACTGAAGCTTTCTTT
CDR3: CASSFGENTEAFF

J: TRBJ1-2
D: .
V: TRBV19
size: .
DNA: TGTGCCAGTAGTTTCGCTCAGGCATATGGCTACACCTTC
CDR3: CASSFAQAYGYTF

J: TRBJ2-7
D: .
V: TRBV2
size: medium-sized
DNA: TGTGCCAGCAGTGCACGGACGGTGTTTTTCTCCTACGAGCAGTACTTC
CDR3: CASSARTVFFSYEQYF

J: TRBJ2-7
D: .
V: TRBV29-1
size: once
DNA: TGCAGCGCCCGCGAGGGGCAATACGAGCAGTACTTC
CDR3: CSAREGQYEQYF

J: TRBJ1-4
D: TRBD1
V: TRBV25-1
size: .
DNA: TGTGCCAGCAGCACAGGGGAGGGGAAACTGTTTTTT
CDR3: CASSTGEGKLFF